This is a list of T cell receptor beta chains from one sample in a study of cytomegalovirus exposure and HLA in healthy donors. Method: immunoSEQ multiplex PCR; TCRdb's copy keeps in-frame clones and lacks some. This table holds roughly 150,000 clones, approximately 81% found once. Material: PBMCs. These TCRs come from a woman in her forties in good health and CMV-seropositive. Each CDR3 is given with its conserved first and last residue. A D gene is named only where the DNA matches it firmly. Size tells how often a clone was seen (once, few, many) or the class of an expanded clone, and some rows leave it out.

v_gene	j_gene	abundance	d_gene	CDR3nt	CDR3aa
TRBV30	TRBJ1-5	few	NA	TGTGCCTTTATGACAGTCTCGGGCAATCAGCCCCAGCATTTT	CAFMTVSGNQPQHF
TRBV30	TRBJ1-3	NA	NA	TGTGCCTGGAGTGTACGGGGTTCTGGAAACACCATATATTTT	CAWSVRGSGNTIYF
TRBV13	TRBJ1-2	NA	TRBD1	TGTGCCAGCAGCCCCCGACAGGGATTCTATGGCTACACCTTC	CASSPRQGFYGYTF
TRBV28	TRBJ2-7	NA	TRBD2	TGTGTCAGCAGTTCGATCGCGGGAGGAAAGTACGAGCAGTACTTC	CVSSSIAGGKYEQYF
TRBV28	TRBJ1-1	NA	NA	TGTGCCAGCAGTTTAGGAGTGACCACTGAAGCTTTCTTT	CASSLGVTTEAFF
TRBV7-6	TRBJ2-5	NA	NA	TGTGCCAGCAGCCTTGGAGGGCGAGTCCAAGAGACCCAGTACTTC	CASSLGGRVQETQYF
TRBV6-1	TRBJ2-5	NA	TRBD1	TGTGCCAGCAGTGAAAGGGGCAGGGGGTTGGGGCAGTACTTC	CASSERGRGLGQYF
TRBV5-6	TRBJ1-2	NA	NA	TGTGCCAGCAGCTTGGCCGGGGGGGGAGACACCTTC	CASSLAGGGDTF
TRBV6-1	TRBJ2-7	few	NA	TGTGCCAGCAGTCGGTTGCCCCTCGGCTCCTACGAGCAGTACTTC	CASSRLPLGSYEQYF
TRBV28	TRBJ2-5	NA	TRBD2	TGTGCCAGCAGTTTGCCTAGCGGGGTCGGGACCCAGTACTTC	CASSLPSGVGTQYF
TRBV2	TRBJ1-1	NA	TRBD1	TGTGCCAGCACCGGATTAACCGGGACAGCTAACACTGAAGCTTTCTTT	CASTGLTGTANTEAFF
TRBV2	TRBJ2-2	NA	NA	TGTGCCAGCAGTCCACATTCCGAGGGCGGGGAGCTGTTTTTT	CASSPHSEGGELFF
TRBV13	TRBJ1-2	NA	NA	TGTGCCAGCAGCTCCGGAGGAGGTGGCTACACCTTC	CASSSGGGGYTF
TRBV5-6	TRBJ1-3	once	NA	TGTGCCAGCAGCTTGCACAGGGTGAGGTCTGGAAACACCATATATTTT	CASSLHRVRSGNTIYF
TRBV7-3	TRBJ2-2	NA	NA	TGTGCCAGCAGCTTACCTAGCTTAGCCGGGGAGCTGTTTTTT	CASSLPSLAGELFF
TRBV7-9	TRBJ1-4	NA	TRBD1	TGTGCCAGCAGCCGACGACAGGGGCGACTAAGGGAAGAAAAACTGTTTTTT	CASSRRQGRLREEKLFF
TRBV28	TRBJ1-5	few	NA	TGTGCCAGCAGTTCCTCGGGAAATCAGCCCCAGCATTTT	CASSSSGNQPQHF
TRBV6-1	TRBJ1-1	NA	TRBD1	TGTGCCAGCAGCCCAGGGACAGGGGGAACTGAAGCTTTCTTT	CASSPGTGGTEAFF
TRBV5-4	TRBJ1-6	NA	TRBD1	TGTGCCAGCAGCTCATCGGACAGGGGGGATTCACCCCTCCACTTT	CASSSSDRGDSPLHF
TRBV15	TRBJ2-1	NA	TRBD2	TGTGCCACCAGCAGTGTAGGACTAGCAGGCAATGAGCAGTTCTTC	CATSSVGLAGNEQFF
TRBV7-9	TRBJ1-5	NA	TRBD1	TGTTCCAGCAGCTCACAGGGGGCTAATCAGCCCCAGCATTTT	CSSSSQGANQPQHF
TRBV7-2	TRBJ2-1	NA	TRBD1	TGTGCCAGCAGCCCACAGGGGGCTTACTACAATGAGCAGTTCTTC	CASSPQGAYYNEQFF
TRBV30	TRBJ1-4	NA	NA	TGTGCCTGGTCTTTTGGGCCTTGGGAGGAAAAACTGTTTTTT	CAWSFGPWEEKLFF
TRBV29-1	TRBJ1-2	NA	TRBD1	TGCAGCGTATCCGACAGGGAGAACTATGGCTACACCTTC	CSVSDRENYGYTF
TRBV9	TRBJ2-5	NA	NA	TGTGCCAGCAGCATACCCGGGACCCAGTACTTC	CASSIPGTQYF
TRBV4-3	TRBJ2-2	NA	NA	TGCGCCAGCAGCCCTCGGACTTCGAACACCGGGGAGCTGTTTTTT	CASSPRTSNTGELFF
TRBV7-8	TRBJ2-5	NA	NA	TGTGCCAGCAGCTATGTGGGGTCGCGGGCCGAGACCCAGTACTTC	CASSYVGSRAETQYF
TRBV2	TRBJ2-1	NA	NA	TGTGCCAGCACAGCGTTAAATGAGCAGTTCTTC	CASTALNEQFF